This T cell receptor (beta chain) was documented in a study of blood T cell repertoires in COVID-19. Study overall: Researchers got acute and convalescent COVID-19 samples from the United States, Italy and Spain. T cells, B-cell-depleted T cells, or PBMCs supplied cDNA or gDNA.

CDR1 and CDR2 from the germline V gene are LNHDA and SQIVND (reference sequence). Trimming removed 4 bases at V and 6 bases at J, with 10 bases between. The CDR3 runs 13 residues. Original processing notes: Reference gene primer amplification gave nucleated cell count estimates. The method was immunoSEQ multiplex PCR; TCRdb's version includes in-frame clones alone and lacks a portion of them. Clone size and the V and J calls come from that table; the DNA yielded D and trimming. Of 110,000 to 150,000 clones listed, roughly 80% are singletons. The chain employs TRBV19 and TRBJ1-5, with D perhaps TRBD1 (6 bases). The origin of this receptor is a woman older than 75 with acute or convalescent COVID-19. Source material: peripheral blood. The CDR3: CASSTGGGQPQHF. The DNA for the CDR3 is TGTGCCAGTAGTACGGGGGGCGGTCAGCCCCAGCATTTT. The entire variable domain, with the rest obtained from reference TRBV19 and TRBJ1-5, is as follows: DGGITQSPKYLFRKEGQNVTLSCEQNLNHDAMYWYRQDPGQGLRLIYYSQIVNDFQKGDIAEGYSVSREKKESFPLTVTSAQKNPTAFYLCASSTGGGQPQHFGDGTRLSIL.